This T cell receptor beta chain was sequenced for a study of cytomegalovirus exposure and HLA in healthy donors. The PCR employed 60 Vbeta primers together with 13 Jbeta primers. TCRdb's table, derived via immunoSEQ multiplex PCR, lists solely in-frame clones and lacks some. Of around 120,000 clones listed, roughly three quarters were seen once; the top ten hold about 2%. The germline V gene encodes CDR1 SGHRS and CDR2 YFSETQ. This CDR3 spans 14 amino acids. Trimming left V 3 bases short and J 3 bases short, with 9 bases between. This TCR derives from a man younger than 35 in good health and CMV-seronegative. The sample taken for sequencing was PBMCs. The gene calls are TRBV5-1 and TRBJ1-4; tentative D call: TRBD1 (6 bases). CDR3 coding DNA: TGCGCCAGCAGCTACTGGACAGCTAATGAAAAACTGTTTTTT. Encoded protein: CASSYWTANEKLFF.